A selection of T cell receptor beta chains follows, all from one sample in a study of HIV-infected patients and healthy controls. MiXCR, applied by TCRdb to the 5' RACE reads, yields one record per CDR3 protein. The repertoire has fewer than 6,500 distinct CDR3 sequences, 7.5% to 10% of them found once; the top ten carry 27%. Material: blood, obtained during antiretroviral therapy. The receptors were gathered from an adult with HIV infection. CDR3s include the opening cysteine and the closing phenylalanine or tryptophan. The order of the fields is clone size, D gene, J gene, V gene, CDR3 DNA, CDR3 protein. D genes are given only for firm matches. Clone size is not always given. Where it is, it says once, few, many or a class for expanded clones.

many TRBD2 TRBJ2-6 TRBV6-5 TGTGCCAGCAGTTATTCCGTGGGGACTATTGGGGCCAACGTCCTGACTTTC CASSYSVGTIGANVLTF
many - TRBJ2-1 TRBV9 TGTGCCAGCAGCGTAGCCCAAACTCCGCCAAACAATGAGCAGTTCTTC CASSVAQTPPNNEQFF
many - TRBJ1-3 TRBV28 TGTGCCAGCAGCCGACAGCCAACTGGAAACACCATATATTTT CASSRQPTGNTIYF
- - TRBJ1-1 TRBV2 TGTGCCAGCCGAGATATGGGGGGGCCCCTGGGCACTGAAGCTTTCTTT CASRDMGGPLGTEAFF
many - TRBJ2-7 TRBV20-1 TGCAGTGCCCCTGACAGCTTGAGCTCCTACGAGCAGTACTTC CSAPDSLSSYEQYF
many TRBD2 TRBJ2-3 TRBV20-1 TGCAGTGCTAGAGATCATCGAGGACTAGCGGGCACAGATACGCAGTATTTT CSARDHRGLAGTDTQYF
medium-sized TRBD2 TRBJ2-1 TRBV3-1 TGTGCCAGCAGCCGAGAAGCGGGAGGCTTCGATGAGCAGTTCTTC CASSREAGGFDEQFF
many - TRBJ1-5 TRBV6-2/TRBV6-3 TGTGCCAGCAGTCACAGGATAAATCAGCCCCAGCATTTT CASSHRINQPQHF
medium-sized - TRBJ2-3 TRBV27 TGTGCCAGCAGCCTGAGGCAGGACGGGGCGCAGTATTTT CASSLRQDGAQYF
many - TRBJ2-7 TRBV12-3/TRBV12-4 TGTGCCAGCAGTCCCGGACTCTCCCTCGAGCAGTACTTC CASSPGLSLEQYF
many - TRBJ1-1 TRBV19 TGTGCCAGTAGTAAGGTCAGCCGGACTGAAGCTTTCTTT CASSKVSRTEAFF
many - TRBJ2-2 TRBV7-2 TGTGCCAGCAGGAATACGTGGAACACCGGGGAGCTGTTTTTT CASRNTWNTGELFF
many - TRBJ2-5 TRBV20-1 TGCAGTGCTAGTCGGTGGGAGGAGGGAGAGACCCAGTACTTC CSASRWEEGETQYF
medium-sized TRBD2 TRBJ2-3 TRBV7-9 TGTGCCAGCAGGGCGACTAGCGATACGCAGTATTTT CASRATSDTQYF
many TRBD1 TRBJ2-1 TRBV19 TGTGCCAGTAGTATCGACAGGGGACCCAACAATGAGCAGTTCTTC CASSIDRGPNNEQFF